Listed here are 25 T cell receptor beta chains from one sample, sequenced in a study of T cells after posttransplantation cyclophosphamide. Only in-frame clones appear in the TCRdb table, and some are missing; sequencing was by immunoSEQ multiplex PCR. The data list tens of thousands of clones, none observed once; about 1.5% falls to the top ten. The sample taken for sequencing was PBMCs. All receptors derive from a man aged 50 to 59 in good health, CMV-negative, and a related stem cell transplant donor.

This clone has ten or more counts. The CDR3 reads CASSGENRGTGELFF. The CDR3 coding sequence is TGTGCCAGCAGCGGCGAAAATAGGGGAACCGGGGAGCTGTTTTTT. The genes are TRBV7-8 and TRBJ2-2; tentatively, D is TRBD1 (5 bases). Germline V lookup: CDR1 SGHVS, CDR2 FQNEAQ. The CDR3 length is 15 residues. V was trimmed by 5 bases and J by 5 bases, leaving 15 bases between them.

This clone was seen repeatedly, ten times or more. The chain uses TRBV7-9 and TRBJ1-2; TRBD1 might be the D (6 bases). CDR3 size: 15 residues. Per the germline V gene, CDR1 is SEHNR and CDR2 is FQNEAQ (reference sequence). V dropped 5 bases and J dropped 7 bases, with 20 bases sitting between them. Here the CDR3 reads CASSPPVLGGGGYTF. The CDR3 DNA is TGTGCCAGCAGCCCCCCCGTACTAGGGGGTGGTGGCTACACCTTC. Complete variable domain (other parts from reference TRBV7-9 and TRBJ1-2): DTGVSQNPRHKITKRGQNVTFRCDPISEHNRLYWYRQTLGQGPEFLTYFQNEAQLEKSRLLSDRFSAERPKGSFSTLEIQRTEQGDSAMYLCASSPPVLGGGGYTFGSGTRLTVV.

This clone was found many times. This rearrangement joins TRBV28 to TRBJ1-2; 11 bases align to TRBD1. CDR1 is MDHEN, CDR2 SYDVKM, per germline. This CDR3 is built from 13 residues. V lost 8 bases, J lost 7 bases, and 6 bases stayed unmatched. The chain's CDR3 is CASSDRGRSGYTF. For the CDR3, the DNA is TGTGCCAGCTCGGACAGGGGGCGTAGTGGCTACACCTTC.

In this sample, this clone turned up many times. The chain links TRBV6-1 to TRBJ1-3; D is perhaps TRBD1 (6 bases). The CDR3 is made up of 15 amino acids. V was pared by 6 bases and J by 2 bases, with 14 bases between. In germline, CDR1 is MNHNS, CDR2 SASEGT. Here the CDR3 DNA reads TGTGCCAGCAGCGAAAGGGGGGGCACTGGAAACACCATATATTTT. Translating gives CASSERGGTGNTIYF.

In its sample, this clone was seen many times. CDR3 region: CASSLVSGGTDTQYF. The CDR3 region has the DNA TGTGCCAGCAGCTTGGTTAGCGGGGGCACAGATACGCAGTATTTT. The rearrangement uses TRBV5-6 and TRBJ2-3, with 8 bases lining up with TRBD2. CDR1 is SGHDT and CDR2 is YYEEEE in the germline V gene. V lost 0 bases and J lost 1; bases outside the gene matches: 1. There are 15 residues in the CDR3.

In its sample, this clone was seen many times. The V call is TRBV9, the J call TRBJ2-3; a weak D match, TRBD2 (5 bases). Germline-derived CDR1 and CDR2 are SGDLS and YYNGEE. Trimming removed 7 bases from V and 0 bases from J, with 15 bases in between. The CDR3 is made up of 15 amino acids. The CDR3 DNA reads as TGTGCCAGCTCGAGGGCGCGGACGAGCACAGATACGCAGTATTTT. This sequence encodes CASSRARTSTDTQYF.

This clone occurred many times. The chain has TRBV10-3 and TRBJ1-1; 10 nucleotides agree with TRBD1. Germline CDR1 ENHRY, CDR2 SYGVKD. There are 15 residues in the CDR3. V lost 5 bases to trimming and J lost 2 bases; unmatched junction nucleotides: 5. CDR3 nucleotide sequence: TGTGCCATCAGTCCGACAGGGGGCGATAACACTGAAGCTTTCTTT. Translating gives CAISPTGGDNTEAFF.

This clone was observed many times. The chain combines TRBV28 with TRBJ1-1; 10 nucleotides align to TRBD1. Germline V CDR1 and CDR2: MDHEN, SYDVKM. V was clipped by 8 bases and J by 5 bases; unmatched bases: 14. CDR3 size: 16 residues. CDR3 nucleotide sequence: TGTGCCAGCCCCCCGGGACAGGGGTCCCCTGGGACTGAAGCTTTCTTT. Translation gives CASPPGQGSPGTEAFF.

This clone was recorded a few times. V usage is TRBV6-1 and J usage is TRBJ2-5, with 7 bases matching TRBD1. The J call could be wrong; TRBJ2-7 is a better fit for the DNA end. Germline V gene data show CDR1 as MNHNS and CDR2 as SASEGT. The CDR3 length is 13 residues. CDR3 loop: CATQQGLNYEQYF. The CDR3 region has the DNA TGTGCCACCCAACAGGGGCTGAACTACGAGCAGTACTTC.

This clone has ten or more counts. The rearrangement links TRBV4-2 to TRBJ1-1; possible D gene TRBD1, 5 bases. The CDR3 totals 18 residues. The germline CDR1 and CDR2 sequences are LGHNA and YNFKEQ. Trimming cost V 2 bases and J 11 bases, with 30 bases left between them. CDR3 loop: CASSQSQGAAGEFWLAFF. CDR3 coding DNA: TGTGCCAGCAGCCAAAGTCAAGGGGCAGCAGGAGAGTTTTGGTTGGCTTTCTTT.

This clone was seen at least ten times. V and J are TRBV10-2 and TRBJ2-7; D is perhaps TRBD1 (6 bases). Trimming took off 8 bases at V and 0 bases at J, with 8 bases between the two ends. In germline, CDR1 is WSHSY, CDR2 SAAADI. The CDR3 loop spans 12 amino acids. This CDR3 is CASQQGSYEQYF. In DNA form, the CDR3 reads TGCGCCAGCCAACAGGGCTCCTACGAGCAGTACTTC.

This clone was detected many times. The chain couples TRBV5-1 to TRBJ2-1, with D uncertain. Trimming cost V 0 bases and J 2 bases, with 9 bases left between them. This CDR3 region has 15 residues. CDR1 SGHRS and CDR2 YFSETQ come from the germline V gene. CDR3: CASSLAGDPYNEQFF. Here the CDR3 DNA reads TGCGCCAGCAGCTTGGCCGGAGACCCCTACAATGAGCAGTTCTTC.

This clone was observed many times. This chain connects TRBV9 to TRBJ2-1, with D possibly matching TRBD2 (5 bases). V was pared by 4 bases and J by 9 bases, with 26 bases between. In germline, CDR1 is SGDLS, CDR2 YYNGEE. The CDR3 is made up of 17 amino acids. The CDR3 sequence: CASSFPVESGSWGEQFF. The CDR3, as DNA: TGTGCCAGCAGCTTCCCAGTGGAGAGCGGCTCCTGGGGTGAGCAGTTCTTC.

This clone was counted ten times or more. V usage is TRBV12-2 and J usage is TRBJ1-3; the table gives TRBD1 as D, unverified against the DNA. TRBV12-2 is recorded as a pseudogene. This CDR3 is 17 amino acids long. In nucleotides, the CDR3 is TGTGCAAGTCGCTTGGGGACAGGGAATGAACCTGGAGACACCATATATTTT. As protein: CASRLGTGNEPGDTIYF.

This clone was seen at least ten times. The CDR3 region has the DNA TGTGCCAGCAGCGCCTGGAAAAGGGGGCGATTAATGTACGAGCAGTACTTC. Encoded protein: CASSAWKRGRLMYEQYF. This chain connects TRBV7-2 to TRBJ2-7; TRBD1 aligns across 7 bases. From germline, CDR1 is SGHTA and CDR2 FQGNSA. The trim removed 5 bases at V and 4 bases at J, leaving 17 bases unmatched. This CDR3 spans 17 amino acids.

There are many counts of this clone. The rearrangement uses TRBV9 and TRBJ1-1; D call uncertain. The CDR3 sequence is 17 residues long. The germline V gene has CDR1 SGDLS and CDR2 YYNGEE. V lost 0 bases and J 4 bases, leaving 19 bases between the germline ends. Here the CDR3 reads CASSVGETTGKRTEAFF. The CDR3, as DNA: TGTGCCAGCAGCGTAGGCGAGACGACGGGGAAGCGCACTGAAGCTTTCTTT.

This clone occurred many times. The chain carries TRBV6-5 and TRBJ1-5; 8 nucleotides match TRBD1. V lost 6 bases to trimming and J lost 6 bases; unmatched junction nucleotides: 10. The length of the CDR3 is 15 residues. The germline V gene encodes CDR1 MNHEY and CDR2 SVGAGI. The CDR3 DNA reads as TGTGCCAGCAGCTCGAATGACAGGGGTGCTCAGCCCCAGCATTTT. The encoded protein is CASSSNDRGAQPQHF.

The table lists this clone with many counts. The V and J genes are TRBV18 and TRBJ1-4; 9 bases match TRBD1. CDR3 length equals 15 residues. Unmatched junction bases numbered 8, after V lost 5 bases and J lost 7 bases. Per germline, CDR1 KGHSH and CDR2 LQKENI. The CDR3: CASSGGQGGGEKLFF. CDR3 nucleotide sequence: TGTGCCAGCTCAGGGGGACAGGGCGGCGGTGAAAAACTGTTTTTT.

This clone was detected many times. The V gene is TRBV18, the J gene TRBJ1-2; TRBD1 matches at 11 bases. This CDR3 has 15 residues. With 1 base clipped from V and 7 bases from J, the junction kept 5 bases outside the gene matches. CDR1 and CDR2 (germline): KGHSH, LQKENI. The CDR3 spells CASSPQGQGGSGYTF. The CDR3 bases are TGTGCCAGCTCACCACAGGGACAGGGGGGATCTGGCTACACCTTC.

In its sample, this clone was seen many times. The chain is built from TRBV27 and TRBJ2-2, with 12 bases identical to TRBD2. V dropped 2 bases and J dropped 5; count of bases not matched to a gene: 6. Germline assignment: CDR1 MNHEY and CDR2 SMNVEV (reference sequence). This CDR3 has 17 amino acids. The CDR3 here is CASSLPGLAGRTGELFF. The CDR3 DNA reads as TGTGCCAGCAGTTTACCCGGACTAGCGGGGAGGACCGGGGAGCTGTTTTTT.

Ten or more counts support this clone. The chain joins TRBV27 to TRBJ1-5; D might be TRBD1 (6 bases). CDR3 length: 20 residues. The ends were cut back, 5 bases at V and 0 bases at J, with 26 bases in the middle. Germline V lookup: CDR1 MNHEY, CDR2 SMNVEV (reference sequence). Here the CDR3 reads CASSPKILRTVTYSNQPQHF. As DNA, the CDR3 is TGTGCCAGCAGTCCGAAAATCCTCAGGACAGTGACCTATAGCAATCAGCCCCAGCATTTT.

The sample holds many counts of this clone. This rearrangement joins TRBV9 to TRBJ2-3; 10 bases line up with TRBD2. V gave up 4 bases and J gave up 5 bases; unmatched junction bases: 10. Germline CDR1 and CDR2: SGDLS and YYNGEE. The CDR3 length is 16 residues. CDR3 in DNA: TGTGCCAGCAGCTACAAGGCTAGCGGGGGAGGAGATACGCAGTATTTT. It codes for CASSYKASGGGDTQYF. The entire variable domain, with the rest obtained from reference TRBV9 and TRBJ2-3, is as follows: DSGVTQTPKHLITATGQRVTLRCSPRSGDLSVYWYQQSLDQGLQFLIQYYNGEERAKGNILERFSAQQFPDLHSELNLSSLELGDSALYFCASSYKASGGGDTQYFGPGTRLTVL.

This clone was detected many times. The chain's CDR3 is CASSESGTSNNEQFF. In DNA form, the CDR3 reads TGCGCCAGCAGTGAAAGCGGGACTAGCAACAATGAGCAGTTCTTC. The V call is TRBV10-1, the J call TRBJ2-1; TRBD2 matches at 9 bases. From germline, CDR1 is WNHNN and CDR2 SYGVQD (reference sequence). Trimming took 3 bases from V and 5 from J; bases not matched to a gene: 5. The CDR3 length is 15 residues.

This clone has a count of ten or more. V is TRBV2 and J is TRBJ2-7; the match to TRBD1 covers 9 bases. V trimming: 4 bases; J trimming: 6 bases; junction bases outside the gene matches: 1. Germline V gene sequence: CDR1 SNHLY, CDR2 FYNNEI. The CDR3 is 12 residues long. CDR3 loop: CASSGQGGEQYF. For the CDR3, the DNA is TGTGCCAGCAGTGGACAGGGGGGCGAGCAGTACTTC.

Ten or more counts support this clone. The junction shows a germline mismatch at one end, possibly a read error. This sequence joins TRBV7-2 and TRBJ2-4; 14 positions agree with TRBD2. CDR3 length: 15 residues. Germline assignment: CDR1 SGHTA and CDR2 FQGNSA. CDR3 protein: CASSSAGTSGSSVHF. The DNA for the CDR3 is TGTGCCAGCAGCTCAGCTGGGACTAGCGGGAGCTCCGTCCACTTC.